Shown below are 27 T cell receptor beta chains from a single sample sequenced in a study of PD-L1 blockade in urothelial cancer. Clones were read by immunoSEQ multiplex PCR, and TCRdb kept only the in-frame ones, dropping some. The data contain around 110,000 clones, roughly 90% of them singletons. This sample's time point: peripheral blood 6 weeks after treatment start. The sample in question was PBMCs, obtained around atezolizumab (anti-PD-L1) treatment. Receptor source: a man aged 60-69 years with urothelial cancer.

The J gene is TRBJ1-5, the V gene TRBV19; tentative D call: TRBD1 (6 bases). Trimming pared 4 bases from V and 4 bases from J, leaving 8 bases between. This CDR3 contains 13 residues. Germline CDR1 LNHDA, CDR2 SQIVND (reference sequence). The CDR3 sequence is CASSRDRNQPQHF. In nucleotides, the CDR3 is TGTGCCAGTAGTAGAGACAGGAATCAGCCCCAGCATTTT. Together with reference TRBV19 and TRBJ1-5, the CDR3 gives the full variable domain: DGGITQSPKYLFRKEGQNVTLSCEQNLNHDAMYWYRQDPGQGLRLIYYSQIVNDFQKGDIAEGYSVSREKKESFPLTVTSAQKNPTAFYLCASSRDRNQPQHFGDGTRLSIL.

This clone turned up a few times. This chain connects TRBV5-1 to TRBJ1-2; 7 positions match TRBD1. From germline, CDR1 is SGHRS and CDR2 YFSETQ. Germline trimming cut 4 bases from V and 7 bases from J; bases unmatched to any gene: 13. The CDR3 is 15 residues long. This CDR3 is CASSNPGTAAGGYTF. CDR3 coding DNA: TGCGCCAGCAGCAACCCCGGGACAGCTGCCGGTGGCTACACCTTC.

This chain uses TRBV5-1 with TRBJ2-5, with 8 bases fitting TRBD2. V trimming: 3 bases; J trimming: 5 bases; junction bases outside the gene matches: 12. CDR1 is SGHRS, CDR2 YFSETQ, per germline. The CDR3 has 16 amino acids. The CDR3, as DNA: TGCGCCAGCAGCTCCCGGCCGGGAGGGGCCGGGGAGACCCAGTACTTC. Protein sequence: CASSSRPGGAGETQYF.

This chain uses TRBV5-1 with TRBJ2-3; D unresolved. Germline values: CDR1 SGHRS, CDR2 YFSETQ. Trimming took 1 base from V and 1 from J, leaving 7 bases between them. CDR3 length: 14 amino acids. CDR3 amino acids: CASSLRQGTDTQYF. CDR3 in DNA: TGCGCCAGCAGCTTGAGGCAGGGCACAGATACGCAGTATTTT.

This chain uses TRBV9 with TRBJ2-1; TRBD1 might be the D (5 bases). This CDR3 is 13 amino acids long. The germline V and J ends were trimmed by 3 bases and 5 bases, with 9 bases remaining between them. In germline, CDR1 is SGDLS, CDR2 YYNGEE. The CDR3 region has the DNA TGTGCCAGCAGCGGTCAGGGAAACAATGAGCAGTTCTTC. Translated, it gives CASSGQGNNEQFF.

V is TRBV7-8 and J is TRBJ2-2, with TRBD1 matching over 7 bases. CDR3 length: 16 residues. Losses at the gene ends were 6 bases for V and 0 bases for J; bases not matched to a gene: 7. CDR1 is SGHVS, CDR2 FQNEAQ, per germline. The CDR3 DNA reads as TGTGCCAGCAGGTATACAGGGGCCACGAACACCGGGGAGCTGTTTTTT. Translation gives CASRYTGATNTGELFF. Complete variable domain (other parts from reference TRBV7-8 and TRBJ2-2): GAGVSQSPRYKVAKRGQDVALRCDPISGHVSLFWYQQALGQGPEFLTYFQNEAQLDKSGLPSDRFFAERPEGSVSTLKIQRTQQEDSAVYLCASRYTGATNTGELFFGEGSRLTVL.

This sequence joins TRBV30 and TRBJ2-3; 8 bases line up with TRBD2. This CDR3 contains 14 residues. The germline V gene encodes CDR1 GTSNPN and CDR2 SVGIG (reference sequence). The V and J ends lost 2 bases and 4 bases, in that order; junction bases with no gene match: 5. CDR3 region: CAWSTGGRPDTQYF. The DNA of the CDR3 is TGTGCCTGGAGTACAGGCGGGAGGCCAGATACGCAGTATTTT.

The chain employs TRBV5-1 and TRBJ2-7, with TRBD2 identical over 12 bases. Germline V lookup: CDR1 SGHRS, CDR2 YFSETQ. This CDR3 is built from 15 residues. Trimming at V came to 5 bases and at J to 4 bases, leaving 7 bases not matched to a gene. The CDR3, as DNA: TGCGCCAGCAGTAATGGGACTAGCGGGTTTTACGAGCAGTACTTC. This codes for CASSNGTSGFYEQYF.

The rearrangement links TRBV5-1 to TRBJ2-3; D is undetermined. The CDR3 runs 12 residues. V was trimmed by 4 bases and J by 3 bases, leaving 6 bases between them. Germline CDR1 and CDR2: SGHRS and YFSETQ. For the CDR3, the DNA is TGCGCCAGCAGCCTGAGAACAGATACGCAGTATTTT. It yields the protein CASSLRTDTQYF.

The chain combines TRBV13 with TRBJ2-2; tentative D call: TRBD1 (6 bases). This CDR3 contains 13 residues. The germline CDR1 and CDR2 sequences are PRHDT and FYEKMQ (reference sequence). Trimming removed 2 bases from V and 5 bases from J, with 6 bases in between. The CDR3 protein is CASSLRGTGELFF. In DNA, the CDR3 is TGTGCCAGCAGCTTAAGGGGGACCGGGGAGCTGTTTTTT.

The chain has TRBV5-1 and TRBJ2-7, with TRBD2 as a possible D gene (6 bases). V was pared by 0 bases and J by 3 bases, with 7 bases between. The CDR3 covers 13 residues. CDR1 and CDR2 from the germline V gene are SGHRS and YFSETQ. CDR3 sequence reads: CASSLGGVYEQYF. The CDR3 DNA is TGCGCCAGCAGCTTGGGGGGGGTCTACGAGCAGTACTTC.

The chain has TRBV30 and TRBJ2-7, with a tentative D call TRBD2 (6 bases). From germline, CDR1 is GTSNPN and CDR2 SVGIG (reference sequence). V shed 1 base and J shed 6 bases, with 10 bases lying between them. The CDR3 is 12 amino acids. CDR3 sequence: CAWSASAPEQYF. CDR3 nucleotide sequence: TGTGCCTGGAGTGCTAGCGCCCCCGAGCAGTACTTC.

There are many counts of this clone. The chain uses TRBV7-9 and TRBJ2-5; D not certain. The CDR3 has 13 amino acids. Trimming shortened V by 4 bases and J by 1 base, and 7 bases separated the two germline ends. Per germline, CDR1 SEHNR and CDR2 FQNEAQ (reference sequence). Here the CDR3 reads CASSSTSQETQYF. Written as DNA, the CDR3 is TGTGCCAGCAGCTCCACATCCCAAGAGACCCAGTACTTC.

This chain connects TRBV28 to TRBJ2-3; D not certain. The germline CDR1 and CDR2 sequences are MDHEN and SYDVKM. The V and J ends lost 3 bases and 4 bases respectively, with 11 bases between them. This CDR3 comprises 14 residues. CDR3: CASSFASVADTQYF. In DNA, the CDR3 is TGTGCCAGCAGTTTCGCTTCGGTCGCAGATACGCAGTATTTT.

The chain couples TRBV6-6 to TRBJ2-3; 8 bases match TRBD1. V lost 6 bases, J lost 3 bases, and 2 bases stayed unmatched. Germline CDR1 MNHNY, CDR2 SVGAGI (reference sequence). The length of the CDR3 is 13 residues. The CDR3 region is CASRTGGTDTQYF. The CDR3 coding sequence is TGTGCCAGCAGAACAGGGGGGACAGATACGCAGTATTTT.

The rearrangement joins TRBV7-3 to TRBJ2-2; 10 nucleotides match TRBD2. Germline V lookup: CDR1 SGHTA, CDR2 FQGTGA. J was trimmed by 6 bases and V by 1 base; bases with no gene match: 2. The CDR3 has 15 residues. CDR3 nucleotide sequence: TGTGCCAGCAGCTTAAAGCGGGGGGGCCCCGGGGAGCTGTTTTTT. It yields the protein CASSLKRGGPGELFF.

The V and J genes are TRBV9 and TRBJ1-2; TRBD1 agrees at 7 bases. Looked up from germline, CDR1 is SGDLS and CDR2 is YYNGEE. There are 15 residues in the CDR3. J was trimmed by 2 bases and V by 5 bases; bases with no gene match: 9. CDR3 nucleotide sequence: TGTGCCAGCAGTAAGACGAGGGGGCTGAACTATGGCTACACCTTC. Encoded protein: CASSKTRGLNYGYTF. The full variable domain, with the rest looked up from reference TRBV9 and TRBJ1-2, is DSGVTQTPKHLITATGQRVTLRCSPRSGDLSVYWYQQSLDQGLQFLIQYYNGEERAKGNILERFSAQQFPDLHSELNLSSLELGDSALYFCASSKTRGLNYGYTFGSGTRLTVV.

The chain couples TRBV28 to TRBJ1-5; unclear D gene. Trimming pared 3 bases from V and 11 bases from J, leaving 14 bases between. From germline, CDR1 is MDHEN and CDR2 SYDVKM. The CDR3 is 13 residues long. DNA for the CDR3: TGTGCCAGCAGTTTCAGTACCGCAGATTCCCAGCATTTT. Translated: CASSFSTADSQHF.

The chain uses TRBV6-1 and TRBJ2-3; 8 bases map to TRBD1. The CDR3 loop spans 15 amino acids. V was pared by 4 bases and J by 2 bases, with 5 bases of the junction left unmatched. CDR1 and CDR2 from the germline V gene are MNHNS and SASEGT. The CDR3, as DNA: TGTGCCAGCAGTGCGACAGGGGCCGTCACAGATACGCAGTATTTT. Its protein product is CASSATGAVTDTQYF.

The gene calls are TRBV4-3 and TRBJ2-7, with a possible D match to TRBD2 (6 bases). V was shortened by 6 bases and J by 3 bases, with 18 bases between the two germline ends. Germline V lookup: CDR1 LGHNA, CDR2 YSLEER. This CDR3 contains 15 residues. CDR3: CASSILLATSYEQYF. The CDR3 DNA follows: TGCGCCAGCAGTATCCTACTAGCCACTAGCTACGAGCAGTACTTC.

The V call is TRBV4-1, the J call TRBJ2-3; D is possibly TRBD1 (7 bases). The V and J ends lost 7 bases and 3 bases respectively, with 23 bases between them. Germline V gene sequence: CDR1 MGHRA, CDR2 YSYEKL. There are 17 residues in the CDR3. The CDR3 coding sequence is TGCGCCAGCACCGCAAGAGGGGCAGGGGGGTTTACAGATACGCAGTATTTT. This translates into CASTARGAGGFTDTQYF.

V and J are TRBV15 and TRBJ2-1; TRBD1 is a possible D gene (5 bases). V lost 0 bases to trimming and J lost 6 bases, with 9 bases between them. The CDR3 has 14 amino acids. The V gene's germline CDR1 is LNHNV and CDR2 YYDKDF (reference sequence). The CDR3 bases are TGTGCCACCAGCAGAGATCCAGGGCGCAATGAGCAGTTCTTC. Encoded protein: CATSRDPGRNEQFF.

This chain links TRBV5-1 with TRBJ2-3; 11 bases match TRBD2. The CDR3 consists of 15 residues. The V gene's germline CDR1 is SGHRS and CDR2 YFSETQ. V lost 7 bases, J lost 6 bases, and 10 bases stayed unmatched. The CDR3 DNA follows: TGCGCCAGCTCCGGGACTAGCGGCCCTGGGGATACGCAGTATTTT. It yields the protein CASSGTSGPGDTQYF. Looking up the rest from reference TRBV5-1 and TRBJ2-3 gives the full variable domain: KAGVTQTPRYLIKTRGQQVTLSCSPISGHRSVSWYQQTPGQGLQFLFEYFSETQRNKGNFPGRFSGRQFSNSRSEMNVSTLELGDSALYLCASSGTSGPGDTQYFGPGTRLTVL.

The rearrangement uses TRBV5-4 and TRBJ2-3; 9 bases match TRBD2. V was pared by 1 base and J by 2 bases, with 5 bases of the junction left unmatched. The V gene's germline CDR1 is SGHNT and CDR2 YYREEE (reference sequence). The CDR3 runs 16 residues. The CDR3: CASSLYSGGTTDTQYF. Here the CDR3 DNA reads TGTGCCAGCAGCTTGTATAGCGGGGGAACCACAGATACGCAGTATTTT.

The chain couples TRBV6-1 to TRBJ2-5; TRBD2 matches at 9 bases. J lost 3 bases, V lost 10 bases, and 6 bases had no gene match. Per germline, CDR1 MNHNS and CDR2 SASEGT. The CDR3 runs to 13 residues. The DNA of the CDR3 is TGTGCCACATTCGGACTAGCGAAAGAGACCCAGTACTTC. Encoded protein: CATFGLAKETQYF.

The rearrangement uses TRBV4-2 and TRBJ2-1; possible D gene TRBD1, 7 bases. Trimming removed 1 base from V and 8 bases from J, with 21 bases in between. Germline V gene data show CDR1 as LGHNA and CDR2 as YNFKEQ. The CDR3 consists of 17 residues. CDR3 sequence reads: CASSQGPHRGGQDEQFF. CDR3 in DNA: TGTGCCAGCAGCCAAGGCCCCCACAGGGGAGGTCAGGATGAGCAGTTCTTC.

The chain combines TRBV7-9 with TRBJ1-5, with D tentatively TRBD1 (5 bases). With 8 bases removed from V and 1 base from J, the gap between germline ends came to 15 bases. CDR1 is SEHNR and CDR2 is FQNEAQ in the germline V gene (reference sequence). This CDR3 is 15 amino acids long. The CDR3 region is CASSSVDISNQPQHF. CDR3 sequence (DNA): TGTGCCAGCTCCTCCGTGGACATAAGCAATCAGCCCCAGCATTTT.